This T cell receptor (beta chain) was captured by sequencing in a study of T cell responses to AZD1222 COVID-19 vaccine (dated by TCRdb to the early 2020s). As for the study more broadly: TCR sequencing was performed for 230 to 250 trial participants, of whom around 200 were given two doses of AZD1222 and around 25 were given two doses of MenACWY control vaccine. Trial participants were enrolled by age into subgroups of 18-55, 56-69 and 70-plus years, and about 150, 27 and 61 TCR-sequenced participants, respectively, were included in these subgroups.

Read against the paper, the sample's time point label means: about 28 days (+/-7) after the second vaccine dose. Because spike-specific TCR depth and breadth did not differ between the two schedules, AZD1222 recipients who got a second dose at roughly 4 weeks were pooled with those who got a second dose at roughly 12 weeks. Samples from vaccinated people were obtained from the UK trials COV001 and COV002, which included a single-blind randomized controlled phase 2/3 trial of AZD1222 (ChAdOx1 nCoV-19) in healthy adults. Trial participant PBMC samples were collected at day 0 and day 28 after the second dose for TCRbeta chain sequencing. The CDR3 regions of human TCRbeta chains were analyzed by immunosequencing. Concerning the study's data processing: TCRs in the repertoires were matched against a reference library of SARS-CoV-2-specific TCRs that had been generated with the MIRA antigen-specificity platform. Breadth was defined as the fraction of unique TCRs that were SARS-CoV-2-associated. Depth was defined as the fraction of total T cells that were SARS-CoV-2-associated. Using the MIRA data, every spike-specific TCR was mapped to the spike region that the TCR reacted to and assigned to either a CD4 or a CD8 class. Log10-transformed breadth and depth values were compared by one-way ANOVA with Sidak's multiple comparisons tests. Entries here come from immuneACCESS through TCRdb and include only in-frame sequences with V and J called. Some clones fail to appear in such tables; in the studies checked, an unresolved V gene covers under half of the shortfall, and the cause of the remainder is unknown. V and J calls and clone size follow that table, whereas D and trimming were derived from the DNA. Counted in this sample were approximately 150,000 clones; 85% to 95% of them appeared once. The ten biggest clones cover approximately 5.5% of the sample.

The paper as a whole reports these results and caveats: The 56-69-year group was small, and its depth increase did not reach significance, likely because of low power. After two AZD1222 doses, both the breadth and the depth of spike-specific TCRs were significantly higher than at day 0 and than in MenACWY recipients. Conclusions about previously exposed vaccinees are limited, since just 6 or 7 AZD1222 recipients were seropositive for SARS-CoV-2 at baseline. Because no day 14 peak-response samples were available, the repertoires could be characterized only after the peak T cell response. Participants were mostly white British and included more females than males, and it was suggested by the authors that clonal diversity may have been underestimated. Vaccine-associated CD4 TCRs spanned the whole spike protein, with dominant responses in regions 160-218 and 743-854. Reportedly, close to half of the unique spike-specific TCRs recognized epitopes lying outside the regions that are mutated in the B.1.351 and B.1.1.7 variants.

About this clone: This clone's antigen is unknown. The record has no base qualities; no much larger clone is one base away.

The CDR1 and CDR2 encoded by the germline V gene are LGHNA and YSLEER. V gives up 4 bases and J gives up 3 bases, and the segment between their germline ends measures 24 bases. Measured from the cysteine to the phenylalanine, the CDR3 is 18 residues long. Only CDR3 DNA is held: 54 bases, read in frame from base 1. The sequence derives from an adult who received the AZD1222 COVID-19 vaccine. This material consisted of peripheral blood, taken 28 days after the second AZD1222 dose. The V gene is TRBV4-3 and the J gene is TRBJ1-2; the D gene identity is not certain. CDR3 sequence: CASSPRADGVSRHYGYTF. The DNA sequence is as follows: TGCGCCAGCAGCCCTAGGGCAGATGGGGTCTCTAGGCACTATGGCTACACCTTC.